Shown below are 3 T cell receptor beta chains from a single sample sequenced in a study of tumor and adjacent non-tumor tissue in lung cancer. This sample's RNA came from whole unsorted tissue. Distant lung tissue was collected more than 3 cm away from the tumor edge. Three rounds of nested PCR, following a modified ARM-PCR protocol, produced the TCRbeta library. TCRdb ran MiXCR on the multiplex PCR reads and lists one entry per CDR3 protein. The sample has some 80,000 distinct CDR3 sequences, 76% seen once. The sample taken for sequencing was distant non-tumor lung tissue. All receptors come from a woman aged 45-65 years with non-small cell lung cancer.

Of note for this clonotype: One junction end disagrees with the germline gene, perhaps due to a read error. This chain joins TRBV5-1 and TRBJ2-2; weak D call: TRBD2 (6 bases). CDR1 and CDR2 from the germline V gene are SGHRS and YFSETQ. The CDR3 runs to 15 residues. CDR3 DNA sequence: TGCGCCAGCAGCCTTCAAAGCGGGCCCACCTGGGAGCTGTTTTTT. It yields the protein CASSLQSGPTWELFF.

This clonotype was found once. The germline gene is not matched at one end of the junction; a read error may be the cause. This sequence joins TRBV6-1 and TRBJ2-5, with TRBD2 matching over 8 bases. The CDR3 contains 13 residues. Germline V gene data show CDR1 as MNHNS and CDR2 as SASEGT. The CDR3 region is CASCSGNEETQYF. In nucleotides, the CDR3 is TGTGCCAGCTGTAGCGGGAACGAGGAGACCCAGTATTTC.

Comments on this clonotype: One end of the junction varies from germline; a read error may be responsible. This chain joins TRBV10-2 and TRBJ2-2, with 11 positions matching TRBD2. Looked up from germline, CDR1 is WSHSY and CDR2 is SAAADI. The CDR3 has 14 amino acids. CDR3 coding DNA: TGCGTCAGCAGTACTAGCGGGAGCATCGGGGAGCGGTTTTTT. Its protein is CVSSTSGSIGERFF.